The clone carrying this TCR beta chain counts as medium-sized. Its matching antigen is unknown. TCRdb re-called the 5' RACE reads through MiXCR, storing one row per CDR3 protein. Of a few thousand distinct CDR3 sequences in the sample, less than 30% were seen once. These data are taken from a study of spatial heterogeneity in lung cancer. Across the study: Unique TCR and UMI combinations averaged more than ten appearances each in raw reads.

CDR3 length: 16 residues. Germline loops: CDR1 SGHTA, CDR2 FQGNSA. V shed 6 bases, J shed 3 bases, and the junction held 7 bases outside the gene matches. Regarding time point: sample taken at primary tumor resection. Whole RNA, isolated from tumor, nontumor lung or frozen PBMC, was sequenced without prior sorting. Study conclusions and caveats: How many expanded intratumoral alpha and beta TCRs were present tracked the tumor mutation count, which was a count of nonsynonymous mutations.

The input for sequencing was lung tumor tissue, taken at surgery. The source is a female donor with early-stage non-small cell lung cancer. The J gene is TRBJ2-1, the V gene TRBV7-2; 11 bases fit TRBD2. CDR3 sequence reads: CASRPSSGGVYNEQFF. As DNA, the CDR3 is TGTGCCAGCAGGCCAAGTAGCGGGGGGGTCTACAATGAGCAGTTCTTC.